This TCR beta chain was found in a study of OX40 agonist ivuxolimab in advanced cancers. With respect to the entire study: Ivuxolimab was an agonistic, fully human IgG2 monoclonal antibody directed against OX40 (CD134), a costimulatory receptor. Intravenous ivuxolimab was administered to patients every 2 weeks at six dose levels: 0.01, 0.1, 0.3, 1.5, 3 and 10 mg/kg. Of the roughly 52 patients in dose escalation, 19 had hepatocellular carcinoma, some 15 had melanoma, 9 had renal cell carcinoma and 9 had head and neck cancer. In the dose-escalation cohort, more than 80% of patients were male, and the mean age was 60 years with a range of roughly 23 to 79. Patients were allowed to have had prior anti-PD-1, anti-PD-L1 or anti-CTLA-4 therapy, and approximately 40% of the dose-escalation patients had previously received checkpoint inhibitors. Partial responses occurred in three dose-escalation patients, of whom one had hepatocellular carcinoma and two had cutaneous melanoma. The purpose of peripheral TCRbeta sequencing was to test whether ivuxolimab changed TCR sequence diversity and led to clonal T-cell expansion. The paper describes the monotherapy dose-escalation part (N ≈ 52 patients) of the phase I trial of ivuxolimab. Study-wide conclusions, independent of this receptor: After ivuxolimab, CD8+ T cells had more expanded clones than CD4+ T cells on average. In the 0.1-3.0 mg/kg groups, partial responders had among the lowest normalized peripheral clonal expansion, particularly in CD8+ T cells. The antigen specificity of the peripheral T cells that underwent clonal expansion was not determined. Low levels of normalized T-cell clonal expansion were also seen in some patients who did not respond. At doses of 0.1 to 3.0 mg/kg, clonal expansion of both CD4+ and CD8+ blood T cells was observed from baseline to week 6.

The trial excluded patients who had a history of autoimmune disease or who were on systemic immunosuppression. In every dose cohort, peripheral blood was drawn for TCR sequencing at baseline, cycle 4 day 1, and cycle 7 day 1. The samples were taken from a phase I, first-in-human, multicenter, open-label dose-escalation trial of ivuxolimab. Adults with locally advanced or metastatic head and neck squamous cell, hepatocellular, melanoma or renal cell carcinoma were enrolled in the trial. Before TCR sequencing, CD4+ and CD8+ T cells were separately sorted from peripheral blood. For sequencing of the TCRbeta CDR3 region, genomic DNA was extracted from the sorted cells. TCRbeta CDR3 regions were sequenced using the immunoSEQ Assay. TCRdb mirrors the immuneACCESS table, restricted to in-frame sequences. Some clones are absent from its copies; in checked studies, under half trace to an unresolved V gene, and the reason for the others is unknown. The sample table contains approximately 14,000 clones; only one count was recorded for over 60% of them. The ten largest clones add up to roughly 35% of the sample.

From the cysteine through the phenylalanine, the CDR3 covers 13 amino acids. Left in the record is the CDR3 DNA by itself, 39 bases read in frame from the first base. V was cut back by 4 bases and J by 8 bases, leaving a gap of 13 bases between them. The CDR1 and CDR2 encoded by the germline V gene (reference sequence) are SGHNT and YYREEE. Comments on this clone: Its antigen has not been determined. Base qualities are not provided; no much larger clone lies one nucleotide away.

This receptor was obtained from an adult with an advanced solid tumor such as melanoma, head and neck, liver or kidney cancer. The input for sequencing was CD4+ or CD8+ T cells sorted from blood, taken in a trial of the OX40 agonist ivuxolimab. The chain was built from TRBV5-4 and TRBJ2-1; a tentative D call is TRBD1 (5 bases match). The base sequence is TGTGCCAGCAGCCGCAGGGAATTCGATGAGCAGTTCTTC. Translated, it reads CASSRREFDEQFF.